This T cell receptor beta chain was retrieved from a study of T cell responses to AZD1222 COVID-19 vaccine. Using immunoSEQ multiplex PCR, the repertoire was profiled, and TCRdb retains in-frame clones only, with some absent. The table lists 100,000 to 150,000 clones, just over 90% of them singletons. The V end was cut by 5 bases, the J end by 4 bases, with 21 bases between. The CDR3 loop spans 16 amino acids. Germline values: CDR1 MDHEN, CDR2 SYDVKM. The receptor comes from an adult who received the AZD1222 COVID-19 vaccine. V is TRBV28 and J is TRBJ2-7; D possibly corresponds to TRBD1 (6 bases). The sample was peripheral blood, taken 28 days after the second AZD1222 dose. CDR3 DNA sequence: TGTGCCAGCAGTGTGGTTCCCGGCAGGGGTAGGTACGAGCAGTACTTC. It codes for CASSVVPGRGRYEQYF.